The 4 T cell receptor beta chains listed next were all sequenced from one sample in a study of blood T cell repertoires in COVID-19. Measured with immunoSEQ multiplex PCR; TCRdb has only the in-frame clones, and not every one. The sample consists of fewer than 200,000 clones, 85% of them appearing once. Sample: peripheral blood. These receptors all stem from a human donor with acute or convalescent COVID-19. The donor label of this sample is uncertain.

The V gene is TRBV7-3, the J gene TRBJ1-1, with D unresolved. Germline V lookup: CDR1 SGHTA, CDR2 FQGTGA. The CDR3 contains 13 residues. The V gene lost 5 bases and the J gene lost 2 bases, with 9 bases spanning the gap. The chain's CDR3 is CASSRAGNTEAFF. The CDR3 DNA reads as TGTGCCAGCAGCCGAGCGGGAAACACTGAAGCTTTCTTT.

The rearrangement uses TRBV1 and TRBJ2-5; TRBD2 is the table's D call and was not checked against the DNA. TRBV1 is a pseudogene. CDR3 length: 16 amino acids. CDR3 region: CTSNFSSGGQQETQYF. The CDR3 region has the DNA TGCACCAGCAATTTTAGTAGCGGGGGCCAACAAGAGACCCAGTACTTC.

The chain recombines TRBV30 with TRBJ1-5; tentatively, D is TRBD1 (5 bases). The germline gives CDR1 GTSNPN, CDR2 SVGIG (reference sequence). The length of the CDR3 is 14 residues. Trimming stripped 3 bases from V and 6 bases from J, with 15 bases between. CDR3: CAWSPGRKVQPQHF. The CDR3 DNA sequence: TGTGCCTGGAGCCCAGGGAGGAAGGTTCAGCCCCAGCATTTT.

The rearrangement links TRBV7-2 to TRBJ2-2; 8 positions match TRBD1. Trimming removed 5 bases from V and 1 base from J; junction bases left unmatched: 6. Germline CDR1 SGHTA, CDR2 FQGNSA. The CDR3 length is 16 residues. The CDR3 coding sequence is TGTGCCAGCAGCCCCCCGGGACAGGAGAACACCGGGGAGCTGTTTTTT. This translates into CASSPPGQENTGELFF.